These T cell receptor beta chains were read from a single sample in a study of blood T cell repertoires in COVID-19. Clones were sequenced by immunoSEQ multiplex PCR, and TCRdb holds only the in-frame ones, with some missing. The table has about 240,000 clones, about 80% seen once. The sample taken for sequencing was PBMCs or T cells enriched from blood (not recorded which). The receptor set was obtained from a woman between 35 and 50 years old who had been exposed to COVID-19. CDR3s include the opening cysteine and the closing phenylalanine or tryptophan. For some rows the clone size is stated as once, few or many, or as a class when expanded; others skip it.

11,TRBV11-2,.,CASSFKETQYF
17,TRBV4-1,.,CASSPHEDRGVGRAQYF
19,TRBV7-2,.,CASSSPTSGETLPYDEQYF
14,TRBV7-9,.,CASSWTGSDYGYTF
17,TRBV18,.,CASSPAGAGGQYNEQFF
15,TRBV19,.,CASSSRQGRGNTIYF
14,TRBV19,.,CASTSMGGYQPQHF
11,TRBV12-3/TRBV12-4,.,CASNGGGELFF
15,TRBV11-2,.,CASSLGSGLLNIQYF
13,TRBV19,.,CASSNRDSNEQFF
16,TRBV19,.,CASSSRGQQSTDTQYF
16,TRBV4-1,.,CASSPPRQTLNYEQYF
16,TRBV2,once,CASKENRGGSGNTIYF
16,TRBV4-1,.,CASSQGLAGGRQTQYF
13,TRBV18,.,CASSPRRDTEAFF
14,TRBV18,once,CASSPGQVNSPLHF
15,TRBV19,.,CASSIPFYSGNTIYF
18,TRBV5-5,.,CASSLGQSALTENSPLHF
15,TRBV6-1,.,CASSEGTPRDSPLHF
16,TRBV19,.,CASSGTGGRSNQPQHF
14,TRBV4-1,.,CASSVAERQETQYF
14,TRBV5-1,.,CASTQGTAQDTQYF